This TCR beta chain comes out of a study of cytomegalovirus exposure and HLA in healthy donors. Remarks on this clone: Its target is unknown.

Study-wide points: Follow-up analysis later connected one missense variant in DCLRE1C with trimming of TCR beta V- and J-genes. High sensitivity and specificity were reportedly achieved when the classifier diagnosed cytomegalovirus status.

Germline values: CDR1 GTSNPN, CDR2 SVGIG (reference sequence). This CDR3 region has 14 residues. V lost 0 bases and J lost 12, with 20 bases in between. PCR primers comprised 60 Vbeta and 13 Jbeta primers. Original methodology: Roughly 83 million unique TCR beta chains, about 10 million of them shared, were counted by a later analysis. Generated by immunoSEQ multiplex PCR, the TCRdb table keeps only in-frame clones and is missing some. V, J and clone size reflect that table, while D and trimming were determined from the DNA. Its listing shows over 110,000 clones. This chain connects TRBV30 to TRBJ1-1, with D unclear. This clonotype was sampled from a male donor in good health and CMV-seronegative. Sequencing was carried out using PBMCs. The CDR3 spells CAWSVPGFQGTTFF. In DNA, the CDR3 is TGTGCCTGGAGTGTACCAGGATTCCAAGGAACAACTTTCTTT.